Listed below are T cell receptor beta chains from one sample, sequenced in a study of cytomegalovirus exposure and HLA in healthy donors. Using immunoSEQ multiplex PCR, the repertoire was profiled, and TCRdb retains in-frame clones only, with some absent. The sample carries about 130,000 clones, approximately 82% recorded once. The sequenced material came from PBMCs. These receptors were taken from a man in his fifties or sixties in good health and CMV-seronegative. The CDR3 runs from the conserved cysteine through the conserved F or W. The D gene is left open where the match is weak. Only some rows state a clone size, as once, few, many or a class for expanded clones.

d_gene	v_gene	j_gene	abundance	CDR3nt	CDR3aa
TRBD2	TRBV27	TRBJ2-7	once	TGTGCCAGCAGCCGGACTAGCGGGGGGACCTACGAGCAGTACTTC	CASSRTSGGTYEQYF
-	TRBV5-5	TRBJ1-1	-	TGTGCCAGCAGCCGCCCAGGACAGAACACTGAAGCTTTCTTT	CASSRPGQNTEAFF
TRBD2	TRBV27	TRBJ2-5	-	TGTGCCAGCAGGCCCATAGCGGGGGGGAATTACCAAGAGACCCAGTACTTC	CASRPIAGGNYQETQYF
TRBD1	TRBV15	TRBJ1-5	-	TGTGCCACCAGCAGAACCGGGACAGGGGGTTCTAGCAATCAGCCCCAGCATTTT	CATSRTGTGGSSNQPQHF
-	TRBV5-1	TRBJ2-5	-	TGCGCCAGCAGCTCGGGAGTACGAGAGACCCAGTACTTC	CASSSGVRETQYF
-	TRBV1	TRBJ2-3	-	TGCACCAGCAGCCAAGAGGATAGCGGGGAGGGAGATACGCAGTATTTT	CTSSQEDSGEGDTQYF
TRBD2	TRBV7-3	TRBJ2-2	-	TGTGCCAGCACCCCGGGGGGTGGGGGCACCGGGGAGCTGTTTTTT	CASTPGGGGTGELFF
-	TRBV29-1	TRBJ2-7	-	TGCAGCGTTGATCGAGGGGGTACCTACGAGCAGTACTTC	CSVDRGGTYEQYF
-	TRBV5-5	TRBJ1-5	-	TGTGCCAGCAGCTCCGGGACAAGCAATCAGCCCCAGCATTTT	CASSSGTSNQPQHF
-	TRBV7-2	TRBJ2-3	-	TGTGCCAGCAGCTTAGTGTCAGTCACAGATACGCAGTATTTT	CASSLVSVTDTQYF
-	TRBV25-1	TRBJ2-2	-	TGTGCCAGCAGTGAATATGGTTCCGCCAGGGTAGGCGGGGAGCTGTTTTTT	CASSEYGSARVGGELFF
-	TRBV5-4	TRBJ1-6	-	TGTGCCAGCACCACCTCGGGGAGGGGAAATTCACCCCTCCACTTT	CASTTSGRGNSPLHF
TRBD2	TRBV10-3	TRBJ2-7	-	TGTGCCATCAGTCCAGGGACTAGCGGGGGCCGCTCCTACGAGCAGTACTTC	CAISPGTSGGRSYEQYF
TRBD1	TRBV10-3	TRBJ2-7	-	TGTGCCATCAGTGAGGGCAGGGGGCCCTACGAGCAGTACTTC	CAISEGRGPYEQYF
TRBD1	TRBV19	TRBJ1-1	-	TGTGCCAGTAGTATTCCTTCTTCCAGGACAGGAGGCACTGAAGCTTTCTTT	CASSIPSSRTGGTEAFF
TRBD1	TRBV6-6	TRBJ1-1	-	TGTGCCAGCAAGGACAGGGGGTTGGGCACTGAAGCTTTCTTT	CASKDRGLGTEAFF
-	TRBV11-3	TRBJ2-2	few	TGTGCCAGCAGCTCCCGGGACACAAACACCGGGGAGCTGTTTTTT	CASSSRDTNTGELFF
TRBD2	TRBV13	TRBJ2-3	-	TGTGCCAGCAGCCCCGGGGGACTAGCGGGGGGGCGGGATACGCAGTATTTT	CASSPGGLAGGRDTQYF
-	TRBV29-1	TRBJ2-5	-	TGCAGCGTTGAAGACCAAGGGAGGGGGCAAGAGACCCAGTACTTC	CSVEDQGRGQETQYF
TRBD1	TRBV5-1	TRBJ1-3	-	TGCGCCAGCAGCTTGATGTCCCGACAGGGAAACTCTGGAAACACCATATATTTT	CASSLMSRQGNSGNTIYF
-	TRBV18	TRBJ2-2	-	TGTGCCAGCTCACCCGGACAGTACACCGGGGAGCTGTTTTTT	CASSPGQYTGELFF
-	TRBV11-2	TRBJ1-1	-	TGTGCCAGCACCTTAAATCAGGGGCTGAACACTGAAGCTTTCTTT	CASTLNQGLNTEAFF
-	TRBV7-8	TRBJ2-7	-	TGTGCCAGCAGCTGGCAGAACGAGCAGTACTTC	CASSWQNEQYF
TRBD1	TRBV27	TRBJ1-5	-	TGTGCCAGCAGAGCAGCAGGGGGAAATCAGCCCCAGCATTTT	CASRAAGGNQPQHF
-	TRBV30	TRBJ2-2	-	TGTGCCTGGAGTGTCAGACCTTCGGGACTTAACACCGGGGAGCTGTTTTTT	CAWSVRPSGLNTGELFF
TRBD2	TRBV25-1	TRBJ2-5	once	TGTGCCAGCAGTGAAATCGGCGGGGGGCAAGAGACCCAGTACTTC	CASSEIGGGQETQYF
TRBD1	TRBV29-1	TRBJ2-5	-	TGCAGCGTTGGCCGGGACAGTCAACAAGAGACCCAGTACTTC	CSVGRDSQQETQYF
-	TRBV5-8	TRBJ2-7	few	TGTGCCAGCAGCCGCCACAGGCCCCTGGACTACGAGCAGTACTTC	CASSRHRPLDYEQYF
-	TRBV5-4	TRBJ1-2	-	TGTGCCAGCAGCTTTACAGGGAATTGGAACTATGGCTACACCTTC	CASSFTGNWNYGYTF
TRBD1	TRBV6-1	TRBJ1-6	-	TGTGCCAGCAGTGAACTCCCGACAGGGTCGGGATCACCCCTCCACTTT	CASSELPTGSGSPLHF
-	TRBV30	TRBJ1-4	-	TGTGCCTGGAGTTTGCAGGTTAATGAAAAACTGTTTTTT	CAWSLQVNEKLFF
-	TRBV5-1	TRBJ1-2	-	TGCGCCAGCAGCTTGGATGGGACAAACTATGGCTACACCTTC	CASSLDGTNYGYTF
-	TRBV5-6	TRBJ1-1	-	TGTGCCAGCAGCCCCGGAGGGGATGAAACTGAAGCTTTCTTT	CASSPGGDETEAFF
TRBD2	TRBV13	TRBJ2-3	-	TGTGCCAGCAGTGAAGCCCCCCGGGGGGGGCAGGCAGATACGCAGTATTTT	CASSEAPRGGQADTQYF
-	TRBV6-1	TRBJ2-1	-	TGTGCCAGCTATAGACTGGGCTCCTACAATGAGCAGTTCTTC	CASYRLGSYNEQFF
-	TRBV5-5	TRBJ2-7	-	TGTGCCAGCACCAGAGAGGGCTTCAGCTCCTACGAGCAGTACTTC	CASTREGFSSYEQYF
-	TRBV7-2	TRBJ1-2	-	TGTGCCAGCAGCCGCCCCGCACTCTATGGCTACACCTTC	CASSRPALYGYTF
-	TRBV4-1	TRBJ1-5	-	TGCGCCAGCAGCCAATCTCTGCCGGGTAATCAGCCCCAGCATTTT	CASSQSLPGNQPQHF
TRBD1	TRBV10-3	TRBJ2-5	-	TGTGCCATCAGTTCCACAGGGGGGGAGACCCAGTACTTC	CAISSTGGETQYF
-	TRBV5-4	TRBJ2-1	-	TGTGCCAGCAGCGCTAACTCCTACAATGAGCAGTTCTTC	CASSANSYNEQFF
-	TRBV11-2	TRBJ2-7	-	TGTGCCAGCAGCTTAGTCGTTTCCTCCGGGGAGCAGTACTTC	CASSLVVSSGEQYF
TRBD1	TRBV5-5	TRBJ2-5	-	TGTGCCAGCAGTCTCTCCGGGACAGGAAAAGAGACCCAGTACTTC	CASSLSGTGKETQYF
TRBD2	TRBV7-2	TRBJ2-3	few	TGTGCCAGCAGCCCGCGGACTAGCGGGGGAATTGCAGATACGCAGTATTTT	CASSPRTSGGIADTQYF
-	TRBV6-1	TRBJ1-2	-	TGTGCCAGCAGGAGGGGAGGGGAGGCCTATGGCTACACCTTC	CASRRGGEAYGYTF
-	TRBV4-1	TRBJ2-1	once	TGCGCCAGCAGCCAAGCCCCCTCGGACCCAGGGGGGGAGCAGTTCTTC	CASSQAPSDPGGEQFF
-	TRBV4-2	TRBJ2-3	once	TGTGCCAGCAGCCAATTCGGCACAGATACGCAGTATTTT	CASSQFGTDTQYF
-	TRBV30	TRBJ2-5	once	TGTGCCTGGAGTGTGGGTTATGAGCGGACCCAGTACTTC	CAWSVGYERTQYF
TRBD1	TRBV7-9	TRBJ1-1	once	TGTGCCAGCAGCCTACAGGGGAAACTTAGTGAAGCTTTCTTT	CASSLQGKLSEAFF
TRBD1	TRBV11-3	TRBJ2-1	-	TGTGCCAGCAGCCCGGGTGGGACAGGGGTGAACAATGAGCAGTTCTTC	CASSPGGTGVNNEQFF
-	TRBV5-6	TRBJ1-6	-	TGTGCCAGCAGCCAGGGTACGGTGTCACCCCTCCACTTT	CASSQGTVSPLHF
TRBD2	TRBV4-1	TRBJ2-1	-	TGCGCCAGCAGCCATCCAGGAACTAGCGGGGGGTACAATGAGCAGTTCTTC	CASSHPGTSGGYNEQFF
-	TRBV6-1	TRBJ2-6	medium-sized	TGTGCCAGCAGTGAAGCGCGGACTGGGGCCAACGTCCTGACTTTC	CASSEARTGANVLTF
-	TRBV18	TRBJ1-2	-	TGTGCCAGCTCACCACTACAGGGTCAAACCTTC	CASSPLQGQTF
-	TRBV7-9	TRBJ2-5	-	TGTGCCAGCAGCCCCCTTAACAGCGGGCAAGAGACCCAGTACTTC	CASSPLNSGQETQYF
-	TRBV6-1	TRBJ2-7	-	TGTGCCAGCAGTGATGGCAATATGCCCCACGAGCAGTACTTC	CASSDGNMPHEQYF